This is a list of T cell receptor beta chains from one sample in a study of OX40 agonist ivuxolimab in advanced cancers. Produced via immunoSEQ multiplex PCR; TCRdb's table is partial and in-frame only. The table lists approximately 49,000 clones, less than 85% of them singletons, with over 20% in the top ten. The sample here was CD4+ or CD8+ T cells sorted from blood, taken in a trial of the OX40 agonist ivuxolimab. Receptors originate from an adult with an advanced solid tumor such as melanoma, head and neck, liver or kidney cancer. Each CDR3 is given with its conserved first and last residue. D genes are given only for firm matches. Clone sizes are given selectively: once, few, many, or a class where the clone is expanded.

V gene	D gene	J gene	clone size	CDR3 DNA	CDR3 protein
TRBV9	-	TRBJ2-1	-	TGTGCCAGCAGCGTAGGAGCCGACAATGAGCAGTTCTTC	CASSVGADNEQFF
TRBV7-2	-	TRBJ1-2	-	TGTGCCAGCAGCTTAGAGTGGTCCAGGAACTATGGCTACACCTTC	CASSLEWSRNYGYTF
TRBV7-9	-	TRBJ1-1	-	TGTGCCAGCAGTCCTGCGCAGGGAATGAACACTGAAGCTTTCTTT	CASSPAQGMNTEAFF
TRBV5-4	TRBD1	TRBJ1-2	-	TGTGCCAGCAGCTTGGGCCAGGGGGTCTATGGCTACACCTTC	CASSLGQGVYGYTF
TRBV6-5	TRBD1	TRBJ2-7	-	TGTGCCAGCAGTCTTGTCAGGGGGCGCGAGCAGTACTTC	CASSLVRGREQYF
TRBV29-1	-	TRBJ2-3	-	TGCAGCGTTGAACCAAGGAGGGGTCGAGATACGCAGTATTTT	CSVEPRRGRDTQYF
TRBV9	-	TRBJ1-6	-	TGTGCCAGCAGCGTAATTGACCACGAAAGGGGGCCCCTCCACTTT	CASSVIDHERGPLHF
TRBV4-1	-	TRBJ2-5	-	TGCGCCAGCAGCCAAGATCGGGGGCAGGAGACCCAGTACTTC	CASSQDRGQETQYF
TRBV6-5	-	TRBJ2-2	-	TGTGCCAGCAGTCTAGGAACCGGGGAGCTGTTTTTT	CASSLGTGELFF
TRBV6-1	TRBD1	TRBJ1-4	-	TGTGCCAGCAGTGAAATATCCACTCAGGGGGCGCAGAATGAAAAACTGTTTTTT	CASSEISTQGAQNEKLFF
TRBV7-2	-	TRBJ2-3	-	TGTGCCAGCAGCTTAGAGGGGGGGCCAGATACGCAGTATTTT	CASSLEGGPDTQYF
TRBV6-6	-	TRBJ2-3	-	TGTGCCAGCAGTTATATCCGGGACACAGATACGCAGTATTTT	CASSYIRDTDTQYF
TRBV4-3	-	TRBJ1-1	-	TGCGCCAGCAGCCGATACAGGGAAAACACTGAAGCTTTCTTT	CASSRYRENTEAFF
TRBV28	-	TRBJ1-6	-	TGTGCCAGCAGTTTTCTGCAGGGTATTTCACCCCTCCACTTT	CASSFLQGISPLHF
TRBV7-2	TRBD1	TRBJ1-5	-	TGTGCCAGCAGCTTAACCGCCGGGACAGGGATCAATCAGCCCCAGCATTTT	CASSLTAGTGINQPQHF
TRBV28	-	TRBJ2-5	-	TGTGCCAGCAGTTTCATGGAGGGGCGCGAGACCCAGTACTTC	CASSFMEGRETQYF
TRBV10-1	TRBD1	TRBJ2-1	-	TGCGCCAGCAGTGATAGTACAGGGGCCTACAATGAGCAGTTCTTC	CASSDSTGAYNEQFF
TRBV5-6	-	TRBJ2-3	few	TGTGCCAGCAGCTTGTTTCTCGGGGTCAGCACAGATACGCAGTATTTT	CASSLFLGVSTDTQYF
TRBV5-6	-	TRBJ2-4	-	TGTGCCAGCCACTTGTCGGGAGTGGCCAAAAACATTCAGTACTTC	CASHLSGVAKNIQYF
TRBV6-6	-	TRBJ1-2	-	TGTGCCAGCAGTTACTTACAGGCTCTTGGCTATGGCTACACCTTC	CASSYLQALGYGYTF
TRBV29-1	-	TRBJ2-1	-	TGCGGGGGGGGCAGAATTCAGGGTAATGAGCAGTTCTTC	CGGGRIQGNEQFF
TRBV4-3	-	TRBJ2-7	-	TGCGCCAGCAGCCAAGACCCGGGACCCAGTGGCTACGAGCAGTACTTC	CASSQDPGPSGYEQYF
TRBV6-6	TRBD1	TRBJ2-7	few	TGTGCCAGCAGTTCGCGGACAGGGGGATCCTACGAGCAGTACTTC	CASSSRTGGSYEQYF
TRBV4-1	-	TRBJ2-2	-	TGCGCCAGCAGCCCCCGGGTGGGGGCCACCGGGGAGCTGTTTTTT	CASSPRVGATGELFF
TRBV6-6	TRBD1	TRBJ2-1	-	TGTGCCAGCAGTTATATGACAGGGGCGAGGAATGAGCAGTTCTTC	CASSYMTGARNEQFF
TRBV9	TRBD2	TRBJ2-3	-	TGTGCCAGCAGCTCGCGGGGGGCCGGCATGGAAGATACGCAGTATTTT	CASSSRGAGMEDTQYF
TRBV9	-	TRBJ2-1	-	TGTGCCAGCAGCGTGAGGGTCCTAACGAGCTCCTACAATGAGCAGTTCTTC	CASSVRVLTSSYNEQFF
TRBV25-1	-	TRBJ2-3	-	TGTGCCAGCAGTGAGAGCCGCACGCAGTATTTT	CASSESRTQYF
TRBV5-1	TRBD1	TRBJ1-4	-	TGCGCCAGCAGCTCCGACAGGGGGCAGCCTGAAAAACTGTTTTTT	CASSSDRGQPEKLFF
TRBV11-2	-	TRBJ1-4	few	TGTGCCAGCAGATGGGGCGAAAAACTGTTTTTT	CASRWGEKLFF
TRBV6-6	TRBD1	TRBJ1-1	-	TGTGCCAGCAGTGCGCCGGGACAGGGGAAGAACACTGAAGCTTTCTTT	CASSAPGQGKNTEAFF
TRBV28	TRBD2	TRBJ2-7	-	TGTGCCAGCAGTCCCCATAGGACTAGCGGGCGGTACTACGAGCAGTACTTC	CASSPHRTSGRYYEQYF
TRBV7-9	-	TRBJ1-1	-	TGTGCCAGCAGTTTAGATCTATCGGCTTTCTTT	CASSLDLSAFF
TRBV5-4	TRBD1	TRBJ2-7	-	TGTGCCAGCAGCGCCGGGACAGGGAATAGCTACGAGCAGTACTTC	CASSAGTGNSYEQYF
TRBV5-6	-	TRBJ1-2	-	TGTGCCAGCAGCTTGGGGGTCAGAGAGGGCTACACCTTC	CASSLGVREGYTF
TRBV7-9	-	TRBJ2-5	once	TGTGCCAGCAGCTTTCGGCAGGCCGAGGGGGAGACCCAGTACTTC	CASSFRQAEGETQYF
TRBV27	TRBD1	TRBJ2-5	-	TGTGCCAGCAGCCCGACAGGGGAGCAAGAGACCCAGTACTTC	CASSPTGEQETQYF
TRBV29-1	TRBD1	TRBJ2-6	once	TGCAGCGTTGAAGATGATAACAGGGGATACTCTGGGGCCAACGTCCTGACTTTC	CSVEDDNRGYSGANVLTF
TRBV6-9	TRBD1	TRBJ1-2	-	TGTGCCAGCAGTCCCACAGGGGGCGATGGCTACACCTTC	CASSPTGGDGYTF
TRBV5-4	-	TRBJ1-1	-	TGTGCCAGCAGCTTGGGGCCCGATGGAGAGCGCGACACTGAAGCTTTCTTT	CASSLGPDGERDTEAFF
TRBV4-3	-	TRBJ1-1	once	TGCGCCAGCAGCCAAATCCGCTCGAGGCCCCCAGCTTTCTTT	CASSQIRSRPPAFF
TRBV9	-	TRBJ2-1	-	TGTGCCAGCAGCGTAGACTGGGTCAATGAGCAGTTCTTC	CASSVDWVNEQFF
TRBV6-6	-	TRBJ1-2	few	TGTGCCAGCAGTTACTCGCTAGGCAGTAACTATGGCTACACCTTC	CASSYSLGSNYGYTF
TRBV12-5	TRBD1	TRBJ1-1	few	TGTGCTAGTGCAGGGGGTATGAACACTGAAGCTTTCTTT	CASAGGMNTEAFF
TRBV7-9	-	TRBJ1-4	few	TGTGCCTGGGGAGAAAAACTGTTTTTT	CAWGEKLFF
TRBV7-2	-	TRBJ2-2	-	TGTGCCAGCAGCTTAGGCGGGGGCCGCCGCGGGGAGCTGTTTTTT	CASSLGGGRRGELFF
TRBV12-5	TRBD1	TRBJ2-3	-	TGTGCTAGTGGTTTGACCCTGACAGGGGGCGTGATAGATACGCAGTATTTT	CASGLTLTGGVIDTQYF
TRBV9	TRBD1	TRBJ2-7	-	TGTGCCAGTTCGACAGGGTCTTCCTACGAGCAGTACTTC	CASSTGSSYEQYF
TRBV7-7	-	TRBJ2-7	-	TGTGCCAGCAGCCCGTCGACAGGTCCTTACGGGGTGCAGTACTTC	CASSPSTGPYGVQYF
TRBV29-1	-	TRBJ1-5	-	TGCAGCGTTTCCTACGGGACACTTTCTCTTTTACAGCCCCAGCATTTT	CSVSYGTLSLLQPQHF
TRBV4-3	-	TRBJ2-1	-	TGCGCCAGCAGCCAAGATTGGAGCGGCTCCTACAATGAGCAGTTCTTC	CASSQDWSGSYNEQFF
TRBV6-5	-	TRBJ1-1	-	TGTGCCAGCAGTTACTCGCCGCTCCAGGAGGTGGGACGAGCTTTCTTT	CASSYSPLQEVGRAFF
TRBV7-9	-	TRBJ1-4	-	TGTGCCAGCAGCTTAGCGGGGAACGGTGAAAAACTGTTTTTT	CASSLAGNGEKLFF
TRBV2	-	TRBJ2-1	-	TGTGCCAGCAGAACGGGGACCTCCCACAATGAGCAGTTCTTC	CASRTGTSHNEQFF
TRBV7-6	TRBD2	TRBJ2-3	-	TGTGCCAGCGCCGACGGGACTAGCGGGGGGTATGATACGCAGTATTTT	CASADGTSGGYDTQYF
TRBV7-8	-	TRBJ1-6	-	TGTGCCAGCAGCACTCGGGACGGCGGTTCACCCCTCCACTTT	CASSTRDGGSPLHF